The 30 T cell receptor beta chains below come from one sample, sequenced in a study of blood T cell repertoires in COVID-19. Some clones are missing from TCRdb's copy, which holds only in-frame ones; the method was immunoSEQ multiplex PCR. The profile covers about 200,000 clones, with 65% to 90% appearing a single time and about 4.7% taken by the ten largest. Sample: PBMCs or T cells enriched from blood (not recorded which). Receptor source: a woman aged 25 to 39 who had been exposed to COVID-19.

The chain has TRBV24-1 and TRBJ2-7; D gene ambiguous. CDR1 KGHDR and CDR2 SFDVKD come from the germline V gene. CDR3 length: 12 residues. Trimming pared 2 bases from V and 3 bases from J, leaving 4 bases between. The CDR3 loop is CATSDSNYEQYF. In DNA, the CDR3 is TGTGCCACCAGTGATTCCAACTACGAGCAGTACTTC.

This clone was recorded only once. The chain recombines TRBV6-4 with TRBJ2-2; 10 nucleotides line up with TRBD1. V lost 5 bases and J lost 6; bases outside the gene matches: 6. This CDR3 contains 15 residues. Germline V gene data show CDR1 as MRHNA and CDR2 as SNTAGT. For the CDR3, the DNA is TGTGCCAGCAGTTCCGGGACAGGGGAATCCGGGGAGCTGTTTTTT. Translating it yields CASSSGTGESGELFF.

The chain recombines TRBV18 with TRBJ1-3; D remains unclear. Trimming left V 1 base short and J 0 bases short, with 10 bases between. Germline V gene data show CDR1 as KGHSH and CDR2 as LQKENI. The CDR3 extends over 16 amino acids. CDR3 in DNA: TGTGCCAGCTCACCACTAAGGTCAGGCTCTGGAAACACCATATATTTT. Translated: CASSPLRSGSGNTIYF.

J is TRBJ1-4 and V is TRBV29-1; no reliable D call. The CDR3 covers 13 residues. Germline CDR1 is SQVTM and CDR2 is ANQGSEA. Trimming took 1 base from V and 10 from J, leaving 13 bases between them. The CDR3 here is CSVEGPLGGKLFF. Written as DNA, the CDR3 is TGCAGCGTTGAAGGTCCCTTAGGAGGAAAACTGTTTTTT.

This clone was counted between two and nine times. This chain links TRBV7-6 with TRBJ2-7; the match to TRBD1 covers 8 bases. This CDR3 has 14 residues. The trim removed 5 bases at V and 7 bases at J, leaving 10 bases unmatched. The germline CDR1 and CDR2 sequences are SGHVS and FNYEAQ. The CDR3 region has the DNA TGTGCCAGCAGCGCAGGACAGGGATTGGGGGAGCAGTACTTC. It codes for CASSAGQGLGEQYF. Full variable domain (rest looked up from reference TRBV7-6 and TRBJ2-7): GAGVSQSPRYKVTKRGQDVALRCDPISGHVSLYWYRQALGQGPEFLTYFNYEAQQDKSGLPNDRFSAERPEGSISTLTIQRTEQRDSAMYRCASSAGQGLGEQYFGPGTRLTVT.

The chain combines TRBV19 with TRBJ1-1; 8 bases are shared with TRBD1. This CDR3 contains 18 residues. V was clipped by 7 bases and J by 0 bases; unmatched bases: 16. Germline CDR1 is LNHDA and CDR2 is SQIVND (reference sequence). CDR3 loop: CASTRDRITTQLNTEAFF. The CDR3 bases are TGTGCCAGTACCCGGGACAGGATCACAACCCAACTGAACACTGAAGCTTTCTTT.

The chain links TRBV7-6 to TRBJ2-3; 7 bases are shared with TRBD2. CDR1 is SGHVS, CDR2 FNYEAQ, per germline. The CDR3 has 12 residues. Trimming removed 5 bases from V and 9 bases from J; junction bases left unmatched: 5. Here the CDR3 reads CASSPREDTQYF. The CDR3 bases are TGTGCCAGCAGCCCCCGGGAGGACACGCAGTATTTT.

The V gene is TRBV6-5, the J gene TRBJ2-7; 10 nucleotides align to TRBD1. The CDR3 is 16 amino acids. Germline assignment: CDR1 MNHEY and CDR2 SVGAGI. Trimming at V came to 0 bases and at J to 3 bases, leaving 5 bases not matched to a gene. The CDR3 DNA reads TGTGCCAGCAGTTACTCTACGGGGACAGGGGTCTACGAGCAGTACTTC. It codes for CASSYSTGTGVYEQYF.

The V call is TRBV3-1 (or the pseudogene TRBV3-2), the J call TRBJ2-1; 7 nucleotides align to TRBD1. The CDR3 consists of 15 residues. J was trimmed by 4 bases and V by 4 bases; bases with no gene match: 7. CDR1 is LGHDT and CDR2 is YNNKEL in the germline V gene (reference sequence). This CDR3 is CASSPQGTVYNEQFF. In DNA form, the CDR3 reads TGTGCCAGCAGCCCCCAGGGGACAGTATACAATGAGCAGTTCTTC.

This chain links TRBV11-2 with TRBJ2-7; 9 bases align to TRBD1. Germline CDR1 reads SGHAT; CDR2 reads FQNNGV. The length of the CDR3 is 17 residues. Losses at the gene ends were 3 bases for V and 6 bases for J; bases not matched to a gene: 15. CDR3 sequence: CASSFFPSGQGGGEQYF. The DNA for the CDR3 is TGTGCCAGCAGCTTTTTCCCTTCGGGACAGGGTGGAGGCGAGCAGTACTTC. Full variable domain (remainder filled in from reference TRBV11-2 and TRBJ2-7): EAGVAQSPRYKIIEKRQSVAFWCNPISGHATLYWYQQILGQGPKLLIQFQNNGVVDDSQLPKDRFSAERLKGVDSTLKIQPAKLEDSAVYLCASSFFPSGQGGGEQYFGPGTRLTVT.

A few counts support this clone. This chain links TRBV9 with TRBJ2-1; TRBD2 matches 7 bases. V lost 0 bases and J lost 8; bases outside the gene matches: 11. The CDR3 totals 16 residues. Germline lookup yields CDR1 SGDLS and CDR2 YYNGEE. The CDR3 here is CASSVAGGHQKDEQFF. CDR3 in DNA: TGTGCCAGCAGCGTAGCGGGAGGCCACCAGAAAGATGAGCAGTTCTTC. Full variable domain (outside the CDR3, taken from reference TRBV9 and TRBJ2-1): DSGVTQTPKHLITATGQRVTLRCSPRSGDLSVYWYQQSLDQGLQFLIQYYNGEERAKGNILERFSAQQFPDLHSELNLSSLELGDSALYFCASSVAGGHQKDEQFFGPGTRLTVL.

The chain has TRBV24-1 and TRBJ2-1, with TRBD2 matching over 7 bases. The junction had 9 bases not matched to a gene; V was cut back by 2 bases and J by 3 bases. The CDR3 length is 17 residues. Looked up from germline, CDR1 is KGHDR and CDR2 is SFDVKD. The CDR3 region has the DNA TGTGCCACCAGTGATTCCCAGGGCGGACTAGTCTACAATGAGCAGTTCTTC. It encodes CATSDSQGGLVYNEQFF.

The CDR3 coding sequence is TGTGCCTGGGGGAGGGTGAACACTGAAGCTTTCTTT. This gives the protein CAWGRVNTEAFF. J is TRBJ1-1 and V is TRBV30; D is unresolved. The CDR3 consists of 12 residues. V shed 5 bases and J shed 0 bases, with 7 bases lying between them. The germline V gene has CDR1 GTSNPN and CDR2 SVGIG (reference sequence).

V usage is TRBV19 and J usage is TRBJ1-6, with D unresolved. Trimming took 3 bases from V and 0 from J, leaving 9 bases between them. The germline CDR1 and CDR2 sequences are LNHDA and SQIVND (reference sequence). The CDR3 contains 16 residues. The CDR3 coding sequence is TGTGCCAGTAGTATTTTAGGGAGCTCCTATAATTCACCCCTCCACTTT. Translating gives CASSILGSSYNSPLHF.

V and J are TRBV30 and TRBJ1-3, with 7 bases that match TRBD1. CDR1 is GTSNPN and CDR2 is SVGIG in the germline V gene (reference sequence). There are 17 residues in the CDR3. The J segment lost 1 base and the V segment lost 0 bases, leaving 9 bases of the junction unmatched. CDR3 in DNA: TGTGCCTGGAGTGTACGAGACGGGACAGCGTCTGGAAACACCATATATTTT. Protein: CAWSVRDGTASGNTIYF.

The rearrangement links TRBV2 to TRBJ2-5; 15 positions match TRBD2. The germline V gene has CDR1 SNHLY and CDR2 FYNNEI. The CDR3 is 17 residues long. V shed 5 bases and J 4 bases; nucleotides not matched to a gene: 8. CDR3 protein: CASSFRTSGGASETQYF. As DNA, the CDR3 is TGTGCCAGCAGTTTTAGGACTAGCGGGGGGGCATCAGAGACCCAGTACTTC.

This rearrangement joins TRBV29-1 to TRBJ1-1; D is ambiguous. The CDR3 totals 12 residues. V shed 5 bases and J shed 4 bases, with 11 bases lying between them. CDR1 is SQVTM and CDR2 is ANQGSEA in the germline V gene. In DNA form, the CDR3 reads TGCAGCGTTTGTGAGGGCGGCACTGAAGCTTTCTTT. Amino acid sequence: CSVCEGGTEAFF.

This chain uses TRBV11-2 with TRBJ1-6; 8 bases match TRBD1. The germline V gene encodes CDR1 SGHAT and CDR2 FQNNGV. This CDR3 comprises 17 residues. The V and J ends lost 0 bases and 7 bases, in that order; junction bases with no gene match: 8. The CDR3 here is CASSLEGVRGQNSPLHF. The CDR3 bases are TGTGCCAGCAGCTTAGAAGGCGTCAGGGGGCAGAATTCACCCCTCCACTTT.

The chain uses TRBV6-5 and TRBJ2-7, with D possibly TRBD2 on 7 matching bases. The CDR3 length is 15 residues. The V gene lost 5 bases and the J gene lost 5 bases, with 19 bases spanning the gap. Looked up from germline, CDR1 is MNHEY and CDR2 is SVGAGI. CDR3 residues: CASSTQQGGSHEQYF. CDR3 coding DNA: TGTGCCAGCAGTACCCAACAGGGAGGGAGCCACGAGCAGTACTTC.

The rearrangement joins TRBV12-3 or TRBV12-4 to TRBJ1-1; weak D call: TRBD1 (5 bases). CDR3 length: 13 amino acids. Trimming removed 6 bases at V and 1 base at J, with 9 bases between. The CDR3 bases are TGTGCCAGCAGCGGACACCAGAACACTGAAGCTTTCTTT. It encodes CASSGHQNTEAFF.

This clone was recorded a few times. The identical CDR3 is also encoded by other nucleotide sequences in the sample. The CDR3 loop reads CATSRDRRGYEQYF. The DNA for the CDR3 is TGTGCCACCAGCAGAGATCGGAGGGGCTACGAGCAGTACTTC. The gene calls are TRBV15 and TRBJ2-7; tentative D call: TRBD2 (6 bases). V shed 0 bases and J shed 3 bases, with 9 bases lying between them. Looked up from germline, CDR1 is LNHNV and CDR2 is YYDKDF (reference sequence). This CDR3 spans 14 amino acids.

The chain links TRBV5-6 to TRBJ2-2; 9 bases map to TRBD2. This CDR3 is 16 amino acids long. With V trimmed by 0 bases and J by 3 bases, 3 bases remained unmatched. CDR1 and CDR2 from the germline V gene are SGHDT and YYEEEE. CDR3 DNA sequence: TGTGCCAGCAGCTTGGATCTAGCGGGATACACCGGGGAGCTGTTTTTT. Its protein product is CASSLDLAGYTGELFF. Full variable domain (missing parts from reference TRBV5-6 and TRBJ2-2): DAGVTQSPTHLIKTRGQQVTLRCSPKSGHDTVSWYQQALGQGPQFIFQYYEEEERQRGNFPDRFSGHQFPNYSSELNVNALLLGDSALYLCASSLDLAGYTGELFFGEGSRLTVL.

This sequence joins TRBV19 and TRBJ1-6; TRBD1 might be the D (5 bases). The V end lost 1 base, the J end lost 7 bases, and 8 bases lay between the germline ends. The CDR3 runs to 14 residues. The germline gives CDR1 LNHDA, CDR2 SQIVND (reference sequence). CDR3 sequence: CASSIGGGNSPLHF. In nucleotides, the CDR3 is TGTGCCAGTAGTATAGGCGGGGGGAATTCACCCCTCCACTTT. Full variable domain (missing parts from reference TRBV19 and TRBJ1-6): DGGITQSPKYLFRKEGQNVTLSCEQNLNHDAMYWYRQDPGQGLRLIYYSQIVNDFQKGDIAEGYSVSREKKESFPLTVTSAQKNPTAFYLCASSIGGGNSPLHFGNGTRLTVT.

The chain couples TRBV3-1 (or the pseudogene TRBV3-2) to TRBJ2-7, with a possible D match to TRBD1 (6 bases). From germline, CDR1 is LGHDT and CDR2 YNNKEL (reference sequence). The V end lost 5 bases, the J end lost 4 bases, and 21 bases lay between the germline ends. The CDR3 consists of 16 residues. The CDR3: CASSEYGQSNLYEQYF. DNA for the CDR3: TGTGCCAGCAGCGAATATGGACAGTCTAACCTATACGAGCAGTACTTC.

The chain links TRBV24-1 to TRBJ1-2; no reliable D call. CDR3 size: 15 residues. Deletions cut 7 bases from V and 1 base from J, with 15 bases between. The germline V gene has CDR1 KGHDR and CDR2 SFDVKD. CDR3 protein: CATRVVAEVNYGYTF. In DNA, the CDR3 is TGTGCCACCAGGGTGGTGGCTGAGGTTAACTATGGCTACACCTTC.

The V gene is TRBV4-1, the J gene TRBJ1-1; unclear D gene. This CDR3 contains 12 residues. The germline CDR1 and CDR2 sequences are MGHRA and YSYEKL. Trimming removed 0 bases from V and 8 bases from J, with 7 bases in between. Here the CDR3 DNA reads TGCGCCAGCAGCCAAGACACTAGGGAAGCTTTCTTT. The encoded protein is CASSQDTREAFF.

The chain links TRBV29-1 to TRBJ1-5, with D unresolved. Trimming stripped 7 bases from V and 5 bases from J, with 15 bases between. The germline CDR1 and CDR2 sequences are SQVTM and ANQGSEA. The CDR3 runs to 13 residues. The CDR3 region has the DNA TGCAGCGCAGGAGACCTTGATGATCAGCCCCAGCATTTT. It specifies CSAGDLDDQPQHF.

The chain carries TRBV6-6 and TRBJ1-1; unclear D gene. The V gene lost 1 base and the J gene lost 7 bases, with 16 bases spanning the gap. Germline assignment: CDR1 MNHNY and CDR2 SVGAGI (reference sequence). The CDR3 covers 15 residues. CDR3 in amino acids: CASSYLDGFGDEAFF. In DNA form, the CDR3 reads TGTGCCAGCAGTTACTTAGACGGGTTCGGTGATGAAGCTTTCTTT.

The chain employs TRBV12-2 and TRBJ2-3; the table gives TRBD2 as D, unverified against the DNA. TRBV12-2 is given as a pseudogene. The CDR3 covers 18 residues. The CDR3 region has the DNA TGTGCAAGTCGCCGGGGACTAGCGGGGGGTCCTAGCACAGATACGCAGTATTTT. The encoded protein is CASRRGLAGGPSTDTQYF.

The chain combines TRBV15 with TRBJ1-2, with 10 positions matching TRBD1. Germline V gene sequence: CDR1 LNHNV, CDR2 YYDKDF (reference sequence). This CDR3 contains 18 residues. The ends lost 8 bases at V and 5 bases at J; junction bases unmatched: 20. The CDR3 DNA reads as TGTGCCACCTCCCCCCTGGACAGGGGGAAAAGTGGCGGATATGGCTACACCTTC. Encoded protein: CATSPLDRGKSGGYGYTF.